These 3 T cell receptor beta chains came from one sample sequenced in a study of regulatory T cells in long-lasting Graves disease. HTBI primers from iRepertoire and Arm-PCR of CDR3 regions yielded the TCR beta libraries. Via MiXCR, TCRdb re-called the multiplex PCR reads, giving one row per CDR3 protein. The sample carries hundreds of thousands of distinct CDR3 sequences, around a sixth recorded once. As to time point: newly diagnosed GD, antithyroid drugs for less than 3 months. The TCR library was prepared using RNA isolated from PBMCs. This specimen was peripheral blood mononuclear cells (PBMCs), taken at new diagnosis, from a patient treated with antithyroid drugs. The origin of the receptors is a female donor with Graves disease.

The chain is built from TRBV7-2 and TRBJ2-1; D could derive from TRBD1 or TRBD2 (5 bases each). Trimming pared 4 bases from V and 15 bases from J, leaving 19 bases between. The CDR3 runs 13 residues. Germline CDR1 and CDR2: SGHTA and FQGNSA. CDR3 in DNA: TGTGCCAGCAGCTCCGCCCAGGGTAGGACTGGGTTCTTC. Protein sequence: CASSSAQGRTGFF.

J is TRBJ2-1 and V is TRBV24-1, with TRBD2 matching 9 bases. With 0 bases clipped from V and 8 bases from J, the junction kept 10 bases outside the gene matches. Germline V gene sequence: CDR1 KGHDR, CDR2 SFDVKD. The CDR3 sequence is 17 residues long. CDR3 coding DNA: TGTGCCACCAGTGATTTGTTTTCGGCGGGAGGGCCGGATGAGCAGTTCTTC. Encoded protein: CATSDLFSAGGPDEQFF.

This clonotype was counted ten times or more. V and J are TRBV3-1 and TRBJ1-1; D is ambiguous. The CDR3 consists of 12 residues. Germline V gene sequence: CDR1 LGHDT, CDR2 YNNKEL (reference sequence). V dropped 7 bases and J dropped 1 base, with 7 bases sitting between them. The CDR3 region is CASTRGNTEAFF. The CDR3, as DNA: TGTGCCAGCACGCGGGGGAACACTGAAGCTTTCTTT.